Shown below are 3 T cell receptor beta chains from a single sample sequenced in a study of T-cell memory formation after mild COVID-19 (dated by TCRdb to 2020 to 2022). The library came from 5' RACE. Sequenced on an Illumina NovaSeq 6000. Using fastp trimming at Q25 and MiXCR clonotype assembly, TCRdb reanalyzed the public sequencing data and kept in-frame beta chains. CDR3 protein duplicates are merged, each entry listing the most common genes and DNA. The sample includes 80,000 to 90,000 distinct CDR3 sequences, with about 23% observed a single time. The ten largest make up under 45% of the sample. The source material was PBMCs or a T cell subset sorted from them (not recorded which). These receptor sequences come from a man aged 18 to 35 who had mild COVID-19 (a few samples of this study predate the infection). The sample titles of this study are shuffled in the database, so cell type and time point are left out; the donor was told from shared clones.

The rearrangement joins TRBV4-3 to TRBJ2-6; 7 bases line up with TRBD1. The CDR3 totals 18 residues. Trimming removed 2 bases from V and 4 bases from J; junction bases left unmatched: 11. Germline V lookup: CDR1 LGHNA, CDR2 YSLEER. The CDR3 protein is CASSQTRGLDPGANVLTF. CDR3 nucleotides: TGCGCCAGCAGCCAAACCAGGGGGTTGGATCCCGGGGCCAACGTCCTGACTTTC.

This clonotype was seen more than once but under ten times. This chain joins TRBV12-3 or TRBV12-4 and TRBJ1-2; 7 bases map to TRBD1. V shed 7 bases, J shed 6 bases, and the junction held 14 bases outside the gene matches. The CDR3 loop spans 15 amino acids. CDR3: CASTPGTDHLDGYTF. The CDR3 coding sequence is TGTGCCAGCACCCCAGGGACAGACCACTTAGATGGCTACACCTTC.

This clonotype was seen more than once but under ten times. The gene calls are TRBV5-6 and TRBJ2-1; TRBD2 matches 7 bases. The V gene end was trimmed by 0 bases and the J gene end by 4 bases; junction bases not matched to a gene: 4. The CDR3 contains 15 residues. CDR1 SGHDT and CDR2 YYEEEE come from the germline V gene. The CDR3 nucleotides read TGTGCCAGCAGCTTGGAGTGGGAGGGATACAATGAGCAGTTCTTC. Protein: CASSLEWEGYNEQFF.